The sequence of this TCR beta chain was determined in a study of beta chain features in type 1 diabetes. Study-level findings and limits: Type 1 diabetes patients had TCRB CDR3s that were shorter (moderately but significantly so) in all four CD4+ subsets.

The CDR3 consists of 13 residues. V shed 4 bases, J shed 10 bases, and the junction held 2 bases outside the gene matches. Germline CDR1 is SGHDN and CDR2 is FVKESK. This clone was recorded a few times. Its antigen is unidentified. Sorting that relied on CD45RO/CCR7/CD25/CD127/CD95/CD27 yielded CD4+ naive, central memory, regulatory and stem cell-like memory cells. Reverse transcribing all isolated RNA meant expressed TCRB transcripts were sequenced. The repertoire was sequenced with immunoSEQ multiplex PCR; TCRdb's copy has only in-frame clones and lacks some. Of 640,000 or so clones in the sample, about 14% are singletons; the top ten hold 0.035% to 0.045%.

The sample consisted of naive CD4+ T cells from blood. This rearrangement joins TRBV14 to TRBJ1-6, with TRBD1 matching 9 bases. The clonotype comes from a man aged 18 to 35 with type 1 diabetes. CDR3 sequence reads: CASSRTGGSPLHF. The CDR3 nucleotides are TGTGCCAGCAGCCGCACAGGGGGCTCACCCCTCCACTTT.